Presented here are 29 T cell receptor beta chains from one specimen sequenced in a study of cytomegalovirus exposure and HLA in healthy donors. Amplification used 60 Vbeta primers and 13 Jbeta primers. Profiled with immunoSEQ multiplex PCR; TCRdb holds only in-frame clones, not every one. The sample lists about 80,000 clones; approximately 67% were seen once. The source material was PBMCs. The receptors stem from a male donor in good health and CMV-seropositive.

The chain recombines TRBV15 with TRBJ1-2; TRBD1 aligns across 9 bases. The V and J ends lost 1 base and 10 bases, in that order; junction bases with no gene match: 4. CDR1 and CDR2 from the germline V gene are LNHNV and YYDKDF (reference sequence). The CDR3 runs to 13 residues. In DNA, the CDR3 is TGTGCCACCAGCAGAGCGGGACAGGGTTACTACACCTTC. Encoded protein: CATSRAGQGYYTF.

The J gene is TRBJ2-7, the V gene TRBV18; 7 bases line up with TRBD1. The CDR3 totals 14 residues. V shed 1 base, J shed 4 bases, and the junction held 4 bases outside the gene matches. CDR1 is KGHSH and CDR2 is LQKENI in the germline V gene. CDR3 bases: TGTGCCAGCTCACCACAGGGGGCTGCTTACGAGCAGTACTTC. Its protein product is CASSPQGAAYEQYF.

This sequence joins TRBV7-8 and TRBJ2-3; 7 bases are a match to TRBD1. There are 14 residues in the CDR3. The V and J ends lost 5 bases and 6 bases, in that order; junction bases with no gene match: 8. Looked up from germline, CDR1 is SGHVS and CDR2 is FQNEAQ. The CDR3 nucleotides read TGTGCCAGCAGCGCTCGTTACAGGGGTGATACGCAGTATTTT. Encoded protein: CASSARYRGDTQYF.

This chain joins TRBV1 and TRBJ2-7; the D segment call TRBD2 is taken from the table without a DNA check. TRBV1 is assigned pseudogene status. The CDR3 is 17 amino acids. CDR3 amino acids: CTSSRGLAGASSYEQYF. CDR3 in DNA: TGCACCAGCAGCCGCGGACTAGCGGGCGCAAGCTCCTACGAGCAGTACTTC.

This chain joins TRBV6-5 and TRBJ2-5; 8 bases agree with TRBD2. Trimming removed 6 bases from V and 3 bases from J; junction bases left unmatched: 9. The CDR3 is 15 residues long. Germline V gene data show CDR1 as MNHEY and CDR2 as SVGAGI. The CDR3 here is CASSSPGGGEETQYF. The CDR3 DNA is TGTGCCAGCAGCTCGCCGGGGGGGGGCGAAGAGACCCAGTACTTC.

V usage is TRBV5-6 and J usage is TRBJ2-5; 9 positions agree with TRBD1. Germline loops: CDR1 SGHDT, CDR2 YYEEEE. Trimming removed 1 base from V and 2 bases from J; junction bases left unmatched: 6. CDR3 length: 16 amino acids. The CDR3, as DNA: TGTGCCAGCAGCTTGCGGGACAGGGTTTATCAAGAGACCCAGTACTTC. Its protein is CASSLRDRVYQETQYF.

The V and J genes are TRBV27 and TRBJ2-3; D not resolved. The ends were cut back, 0 bases at V and 4 bases at J, with 17 bases in the middle. The CDR3 extends over 17 amino acids. The germline V gene encodes CDR1 MNHEY and CDR2 SMNVEV (reference sequence). CDR3 in amino acids: CASSLSTSPPLSDTQYF. CDR3 DNA: TGTGCCAGCAGTTTATCGACAAGTCCGCCACTTTCAGATACGCAGTATTTT.

This rearrangement joins TRBV27 to TRBJ1-4; D gene unclear. This CDR3 comprises 15 residues. Germline values: CDR1 MNHEY, CDR2 SMNVEV (reference sequence). Trimming removed 7 bases from V and 8 bases from J, with 20 bases in between. CDR3 nucleotides: TGTGCCAGCACCTCGACTGGGCCGGGAAGAGAAAAACTGTTTTTT. Translating gives CASTSTGPGREKLFF.

This clone showed up just a few times. V is TRBV25-1 and J is TRBJ1-2; no clear D gene. The V end lost 3 bases, the J end lost 4 bases, and 15 bases lay between the germline ends. The CDR3 is 15 amino acids. In germline, CDR1 is MGHDK, CDR2 SYGVNS. CDR3 sequence reads: CASSESTRLGYGYTF. The CDR3 DNA reads as TGTGCCAGCAGTGAGTCTACGCGGCTAGGCTATGGCTACACCTTC.

The genes are TRBV10-3 and TRBJ2-1, with 9 nucleotides matching TRBD1. The CDR3 has 13 amino acids. Trimming at V came to 8 bases and at J to 7 bases, leaving 6 bases not matched to a gene. Germline V gene data show CDR1 as ENHRY and CDR2 as SYGVKD. This chain's CDR3 is CAIEGTGTNEQFF. For the CDR3, the DNA is TGTGCCATCGAGGGGACAGGGACGAATGAGCAGTTCTTC.

The chain employs TRBV7-3 and TRBJ2-3, with TRBD1 as a possible D gene (6 bases). Trimming removed 3 bases at V and 0 bases at J, with 22 bases between. The CDR3 covers 19 residues. The germline V gene encodes CDR1 SGHTA and CDR2 FQGTGA. CDR3 nucleotide sequence: TGTGCCAGCAGCTTTAGCAAACCCGACGGTGGACAGAGCACAGATACGCAGTATTTT. Amino acid sequence: CASSFSKPDGGQSTDTQYF.

The V gene is TRBV4-2, the J gene TRBJ2-5; 7 bases agree with TRBD1. CDR1 is LGHNA, CDR2 YNFKEQ, per germline. The CDR3 extends over 15 amino acids. V lost 2 bases to trimming and J lost 8 bases; unmatched junction nucleotides: 11. Written as DNA, the CDR3 is TGTGCCAGCAGCCAAAGCTCGACAGGGCGCGGAACCCAGTACTTC. Translating it yields CASSQSSTGRGTQYF.

This rearrangement joins TRBV4-1 to TRBJ2-5; possible D gene TRBD2, 6 bases. V lost 0 bases and J 6 bases, leaving 14 bases between the germline ends. CDR3 length: 15 amino acids. Per the germline V gene, CDR1 is MGHRA and CDR2 is YSYEKL. The chain's CDR3 is CASSQDQGGIQTQYF. The CDR3 nucleotides read TGCGCCAGCAGCCAAGATCAAGGAGGGATTCAGACCCAGTACTTC.

Notes on this clone: Other DNA sequences in the same sample also yield this CDR3. This chain connects TRBV5-1 to TRBJ2-7; 12 positions agree with TRBD2. With 0 bases clipped from V and 2 bases from J, the junction kept 0 bases outside the gene matches. From germline, CDR1 is SGHRS and CDR2 YFSETQ. This CDR3 region has 15 residues. The CDR3 sequence is CASSLGLAGAYEQYF. In DNA form, the CDR3 reads TGCGCCAGCAGCTTGGGACTAGCGGGAGCCTACGAGCAGTACTTC.

The chain couples TRBV28 to TRBJ2-2; 10 nucleotides align to TRBD1. The germline V gene has CDR1 MDHEN and CDR2 SYDVKM. The V gene end was trimmed by 4 bases and the J gene end by 4 bases; junction bases not matched to a gene: 6. The CDR3 runs 16 residues. CDR3 nucleotides: TGTGCCAGCAGTTCCGACAGGGGGCGCCCCACCGGGGAGCTGTTTTTT. Protein product: CASSSDRGRPTGELFF. Full variable domain (remainder filled in from reference TRBV28 and TRBJ2-2): DVKVTQSSRYLVKRTGEKVFLECVQDMDHENMFWYRQDPGLGLRLIYFSYDVKMKEKGDIPEGYSVSREKKERFSLILESASTNQTSMYLCASSSDRGRPTGELFFGEGSRLTVL.

The chain carries TRBV6-6 and TRBJ2-5; 9 bases match TRBD2. The CDR3 extends over 13 amino acids. CDR1 and CDR2 (germline): MNHNY, SVGAGI (reference sequence). The J segment lost 5 bases and the V segment lost 4 bases, leaving 2 bases of the junction unmatched. CDR3 amino acids: CASSSAGGETQYF. In DNA, the CDR3 is TGTGCCAGCAGTTCCGCGGGAGGGGAGACCCAGTACTTC.

A few counts support this clone. CDR3 nucleotide sequence: TGTGCCAGCAGCTCGGAGGGGCCGGGCTATGGCTACACCTTC. This gives the protein CASSSEGPGYGYTF. The rearrangement joins TRBV7-6 to TRBJ1-2, with D possibly being TRBD1 (5 bases). Germline assignment: CDR1 SGHVS and CDR2 FNYEAQ. Trimming cost V 4 bases and J 4 bases, with 13 bases left between them. The CDR3 spans 14 residues. Variable domain in full (rest from reference TRBV7-6 and TRBJ1-2): GAGVSQSPRYKVTKRGQDVALRCDPISGHVSLYWYRQALGQGPEFLTYFNYEAQQDKSGLPNDRFSAERPEGSISTLTIQRTEQRDSAMYRCASSSEGPGYGYTFGSGTRLTVV.

The chain employs TRBV30 and TRBJ2-2; 9 bases are a match to TRBD1. Per the germline V gene, CDR1 is GTSNPN and CDR2 is SVGIG (reference sequence). The ends lost 6 bases at V and 0 bases at J; junction bases unmatched: 5. This CDR3 comprises 15 residues. The CDR3 loop reads CACRQGVSNTGELFF. CDR3 bases: TGTGCCTGCCGACAGGGGGTCTCGAACACCGGGGAGCTGTTTTTT.

V is TRBV9 and J is TRBJ2-1; 11 bases line up with TRBD2. V trimming: 0 bases; J trimming: 6 bases; junction bases outside the gene matches: 8. Per germline, CDR1 SGDLS and CDR2 YYNGEE. The CDR3 runs 17 residues. The CDR3 spells CASSVEEVAGGVNEQFF. DNA of the CDR3: TGTGCCAGCAGCGTAGAAGAAGTAGCGGGAGGGGTCAATGAGCAGTTCTTC. Full variable domain (remainder filled in from reference TRBV9 and TRBJ2-1): DSGVTQTPKHLITATGQRVTLRCSPRSGDLSVYWYQQSLDQGLQFLIQYYNGEERAKGNILERFSAQQFPDLHSELNLSSLELGDSALYFCASSVEEVAGGVNEQFFGPGTRLTVL.

This rearrangement joins TRBV28 to TRBJ1-6; no firm D call. Germline-derived CDR1 and CDR2 are MDHEN and SYDVKM. The CDR3 has 15 amino acids. Between the trimmed V and J ends, which lost 4 bases and 10 bases, there was a span of 17 bases. CDR3 in DNA: TGTGCCAGCAGTTCCGTGCTGGGCAGAAGCTCACCCCTCCACTTT. Its translation is CASSSVLGRSSPLHF.

V is TRBV12-5 and J is TRBJ2-7; weak D call: TRBD1 (5 bases). The germline gives CDR1 LGHNT, CDR2 FRNRAP. V lost 7 bases and J 3 bases, leaving 13 bases between the germline ends. This CDR3 is built from 13 residues. The DNA for the CDR3 is TGTGCTAGTGCCCCTGACAGCTACTACGAGCAGTACTTC. Translation gives CASAPDSYYEQYF.

This chain uses TRBV5-4 with TRBJ2-1; 7 bases are shared with TRBD2. This CDR3 has 16 residues. CDR1 is SGHNT, CDR2 YYREEE, per germline (reference sequence). J was trimmed by 6 bases and V by 2 bases; bases with no gene match: 11. This CDR3 is CASSFQLREDINEQFF. In nucleotides, the CDR3 is TGTGCCAGCAGCTTTCAACTCCGGGAGGATATCAATGAGCAGTTCTTC. Drawing the rest from reference TRBV5-4 and TRBJ2-1, the complete variable domain is ETGVTQSPTHLIKTRGQQVTLRCSSQSGHNTVSWYQQALGQGPQFIFQYYREEENGRGNFPPRFSGLQFPNYSSELNVNALELDDSALYLCASSFQLREDINEQFFGPGTRLTVL.

V is TRBV2 and J is TRBJ1-6; TRBD1 matches at 9 bases. Germline assignment: CDR1 SNHLY and CDR2 FYNNEI. Unmatched junction bases numbered 9, after V lost 7 bases and J lost 8 bases. CDR3 size: 15 residues. CDR3 region: CASTKQGAADSPLHF. The CDR3, as DNA: TGTGCCAGCACTAAACAGGGGGCAGCGGATTCACCCCTCCACTTT. The variable domain in full, completed from reference TRBV2 and TRBJ1-6, reads EPEVTQTPSHQVTQMGQEVILRCVPISNHLYFYWYRQILGQKVEFLVSFYNNEISEKSEIFDDQFSVERPDGSNFTLKIRSTKLEDSAMYFCASTKQGAADSPLHFGNGTRLTVT.

The V gene is TRBV5-5, the J gene TRBJ1-3; D is possibly TRBD1 (5 bases). From germline, CDR1 is SGHKS and CDR2 YYEKEE (reference sequence). This CDR3 is built from 15 residues. Trimming took off 7 bases at V and 4 bases at J, with 18 bases between the two ends. The CDR3 loop reads CASRGTRGRGNTIYF. Written as DNA, the CDR3 is TGTGCCAGCCGCGGAACAAGGGGCAGGGGAAACACCATATATTTT.

The table lists this clone with a few counts. This sequence joins TRBV20-1 and TRBJ2-1; D gene unclear. The germline gives CDR1 DFQATT, CDR2 SNEGSKA (reference sequence). Trimming removed 0 bases from V and 13 bases from J, with 10 bases in between. This CDR3 region has 11 residues. Here the CDR3 DNA reads TGCAGTGCTAGAGACGACGCAGGCCAGTTCTTC. Protein: CSARDDAGQFF.

This chain joins TRBV29-1 and TRBJ2-7; 8 nucleotides align to TRBD1. V was pared by 7 bases and J by 6 bases, with 11 bases of the junction left unmatched. This CDR3 spans 13 amino acids. Looked up from germline, CDR1 is SQVTM and CDR2 is ANQGSEA. The CDR3 is CSGWTGFSSEQYF. The CDR3 DNA sequence: TGCAGCGGCTGGACAGGGTTCAGTAGCGAGCAGTACTTC.

The V gene is TRBV19, the J gene TRBJ2-1; 13 bases are a match to TRBD2. J gave up 6 bases and V 3 bases, and 5 bases lay outside the gene matches. Germline V CDR1 and CDR2: LNHDA, SQIVND (reference sequence). This CDR3 spans 16 amino acids. As DNA, the CDR3 is TGTGCCAGTAGTATCGGGACTAGCGGGGCCTTCAATGAGCAGTTCTTC. Encoded protein: CASSIGTSGAFNEQFF.

V usage is TRBV28 and J usage is TRBJ2-1; TRBD2 matches at 7 bases. This CDR3 is built from 12 residues. After removal of 8 bases from V and 7 bases from J, the junction contained 5 bases not matched to a gene. Germline lookup yields CDR1 MDHEN and CDR2 SYDVKM. The CDR3 loop reads CASGRAGNEQFF. The DNA for the CDR3 is TGTGCCAGCGGGAGGGCTGGGAATGAGCAGTTCTTC.

This sequence joins TRBV6-1 and TRBJ2-2; 11 nucleotides match TRBD2. Germline V gene sequence: CDR1 MNHNS, CDR2 SASEGT. The CDR3 extends over 15 amino acids. The V segment lost 6 bases and the J segment 5 bases; nucleotides outside the gene matches: 5. The chain's CDR3 is CASRATSGTTGELFF. In nucleotides, the CDR3 is TGTGCCAGCAGAGCGACTAGCGGGACGACCGGGGAGCTGTTTTTT.